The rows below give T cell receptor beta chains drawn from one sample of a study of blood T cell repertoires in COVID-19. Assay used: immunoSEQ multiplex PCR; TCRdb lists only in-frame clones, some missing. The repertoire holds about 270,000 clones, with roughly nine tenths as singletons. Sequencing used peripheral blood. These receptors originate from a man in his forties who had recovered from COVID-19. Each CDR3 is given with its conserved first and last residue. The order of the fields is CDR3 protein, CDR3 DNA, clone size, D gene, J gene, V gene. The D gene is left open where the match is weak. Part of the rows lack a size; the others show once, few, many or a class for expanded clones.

CASSLQAGPPGTGELFF TGCGCCAGCAGCTTGCAAGCGGGGCCCCCGGGGACCGGGGAGCTGTTTTTT few TRBD2 TRBJ2-2 TRBV5-1
CASRLRGLAGVNEQFF TGCGCCAGCAGACTAAGAGGACTAGCGGGGGTAAATGAGCAGTTCTTC once TRBD2 TRBJ2-1 TRBV5-1
CASSPGQGPGGQYF TGTGCCAGTAGCCCGGGACAGGGGCCCGGCGGGCAGTATTTT NA TRBD1 TRBJ2-3 TRBV19
CASRLLAGYNEQFF TGTGCCAGCAGATTGCTAGCGGGGTACAATGAGCAGTTCTTC NA TRBD2 TRBJ2-1 TRBV6-4
CAIGGGPYEQYF TGTGCCATCGGTGGCGGCCCCTACGAGCAGTACTTC NA NA TRBJ2-7 TRBV10-3
CASREGWSTDTQYF TGTGCCAGCAGGGAGGGTTGGAGCACAGATACGCAGTATTTT NA NA TRBJ2-3 TRBV2
CASSHIRGSGEENTQYF TGCGCCAGCAGCCACATCCGAGGGAGCGGGGAGGAGAATACGCAGTATTTT NA TRBD2 TRBJ2-3 TRBV4-3
CASRKSSGSNSPLHF TGTGCCAGCAGGAAATCATCGGGTAGTAATTCACCCCTCCACTTT once NA TRBJ1-6 TRBV27
CASSFSRSGNTIYF TGTGCCAGCAGCTTCAGTCGCTCTGGAAACACCATATATTTT few NA TRBJ1-3 TRBV7-9
CASTPQGGSDEQFF TGTGCCAGCACGCCGCAAGGCGGGAGCGATGAGCAGTTCTTC NA TRBD2 TRBJ2-1 TRBV2
CATSREAPSGVQSGANVLTF TGTGCCACCAGCAGAGAGGCCCCATCAGGGGTTCAATCTGGGGCCAACGTCCTGACTTTC NA NA TRBJ2-6 TRBV15
CAISERGLAGLGNTGELFF TGTGCCATCAGTGAGAGGGGACTAGCGGGCCTAGGAAACACCGGGGAGCTGTTTTTT NA TRBD2 TRBJ2-2 TRBV10-3
CASSNTSPITDTQYF TGTGCCAGCAGCAATACTAGCCCTATCACAGATACGCAGTATTTT NA NA TRBJ2-3 TRBV11-2
CASSTTGLYEQYF TGTGCCAGCAGCACGACAGGGCTCTACGAGCAGTACTTC NA TRBD1 TRBJ2-7 TRBV13
CASSGVAGTYEQYF TGTGCCAGTAGTGGGGTAGCGGGGACCTACGAGCAGTACTTC NA TRBD2 TRBJ2-7 TRBV19
CASSISPSGSYEQYF TGTGCCAGTAGTATATCTCCTAGCGGGTCCTACGAGCAGTACTTC NA TRBD2 TRBJ2-7 TRBV19
CASTGGSADTQYF TGTGCCAGCACGGGGGGCTCTGCAGATACGCAGTATTTT NA NA TRBJ2-3 TRBV11-2
CASSPPRQGAGETQYF TGTGCCAGCAGCCCACCCCGACAGGGGGCAGGGGAGACCCAGTACTTC NA TRBD1 TRBJ2-5 TRBV6-2/TRBV6-3
CASSPGQEAEQYF TGTGCCAGCTCACCAGGGCAGGAGGCCGAGCAGTACTTC NA NA TRBJ2-7 TRBV18
CASSLPQATNEKLFF TGTGCCAGCAGCCTCCCCCAGGCCACTAATGAAAAACTGTTTTTT NA NA TRBJ1-4 TRBV6-6
CASSVAQGLTGELFF TGTGCCAGCAGCGTAGCCCAGGGTCTCACCGGGGAGCTGTTTTTT NA NA TRBJ2-2 TRBV5-4
CASLSGHFEAFF TGTGCCAGCCTATCGGGACACTTTGAAGCTTTCTTT few NA TRBJ1-1 TRBV6-5
CASSHRQGGEKLFF TGTGCCAGCAGTCATCGACAGGGTGGGGAAAAACTGTTTTTT once TRBD1 TRBJ1-4 TRBV27
CASKRRAGANVLTF TGTGCCAGCAAGAGGCGGGCTGGGGCCAACGTCCTGACTTTC NA NA TRBJ2-6 TRBV7-8
CASSPHVDRGSPLHF TGTGCCAGCAGCCCCCATGTGGACAGGGGTTCACCCCTCCACTTT NA TRBD1 TRBJ1-6 TRBV9
CASSSADSLNQPQHF TGTGCCAGCAGCTCCGCGGACAGCCTCAATCAGCCCCAGCATTTT NA NA TRBJ1-5 TRBV6-6
CASSLGRDRGNTGELFF TGTGCCAGCAGTTTAGGCCGGGACAGGGGGAACACCGGGGAGCTGTTTTTT NA TRBD1 TRBJ2-2 TRBV7-2
CASSQVPPSSYNEQFF TGTGCCAGCAGCCAAGTACCACCGAGCTCCTACAATGAGCAGTTCTTC NA NA TRBJ2-1 TRBV3-1/TRBV3-2
CASSSKASGYGETQYF TGTGCCAGCAGCTCCAAGGCTAGCGGGTACGGAGAGACCCAGTACTTC NA TRBD2 TRBJ2-5 TRBV7-7
CASSPPGEETQYF TGTGCCAGCTCACCACCCGGTGAAGAGACCCAGTACTTC NA NA TRBJ2-5 TRBV18
CASSQGGNTEAFF TGTGCCAGCAGCCAAGGCGGGAACACTGAAGCTTTCTTT NA NA TRBJ1-1 TRBV3-1/TRBV3-2
CASSPGTGPYEQYF TGTGCCAGCTCACCCGGGACAGGGCCCTACGAGCAGTACTTC once TRBD1 TRBJ2-7 TRBV18
CASSKDRGNNQPQHF TGTGCCAGTAGCAAGGACAGGGGAAACAATCAGCCCCAGCATTTT many TRBD1 TRBJ1-5 TRBV19
CASSYSEDRQETQYF TGTGCCAGCAGTTACTCTGAGGACAGACAAGAGACCCAGTACTTC NA NA TRBJ2-5 TRBV6-6
CASSYRRGAASYEQYF TGTGCCAGCAGTTACCGAAGAGGAGCGGCGTCCTACGAGCAGTACTTC NA NA TRBJ2-7 TRBV6-2/TRBV6-3
CASSYSGGPTDTQYF TGTGCCAGCAGTTACTCGGGGGGACCCACAGATACGCAGTATTTT once NA TRBJ2-3 TRBV6-5
CASKRLAGASTDTQYF TGTGCCAGCAAGCGACTAGCGGGGGCTAGCACAGATACGCAGTATTTT NA TRBD2 TRBJ2-3 TRBV6-4
CASSSVGLAGRRSYEQYF TGTGCCAGCAGCTCAGTCGGACTAGCGGGACGTCGATCCTACGAGCAGTACTTC few TRBD2 TRBJ2-7 TRBV11-2
CASSMLGASTDTQYF TGTGCCAGTAGTATGCTGGGGGCAAGCACAGATACGCAGTATTTT NA NA TRBJ2-3 TRBV19
CASSISGTGASPLHF TGTGCCAGCAGCATATCCGGGACAGGGGCATCACCCCTCCACTTT NA TRBD1 TRBJ1-6 TRBV5-5
CSVENKGLAGVNSYEQYF TGCAGCGTTGAGAACAAGGGACTAGCGGGGGTCAACTCCTACGAGCAGTACTTC NA TRBD2 TRBJ2-7 TRBV29-1
CASSGRGSSYEQYF TGTGCCAGCAGCGGGAGGGGCTCATCCTACGAGCAGTACTTC NA TRBD2 TRBJ2-7 TRBV7-2
CASSQSRSGTQYF TGTGCCAGCAGCCAAAGCCGGTCTGGTACGCAGTATTTT NA NA TRBJ2-3 TRBV7-3